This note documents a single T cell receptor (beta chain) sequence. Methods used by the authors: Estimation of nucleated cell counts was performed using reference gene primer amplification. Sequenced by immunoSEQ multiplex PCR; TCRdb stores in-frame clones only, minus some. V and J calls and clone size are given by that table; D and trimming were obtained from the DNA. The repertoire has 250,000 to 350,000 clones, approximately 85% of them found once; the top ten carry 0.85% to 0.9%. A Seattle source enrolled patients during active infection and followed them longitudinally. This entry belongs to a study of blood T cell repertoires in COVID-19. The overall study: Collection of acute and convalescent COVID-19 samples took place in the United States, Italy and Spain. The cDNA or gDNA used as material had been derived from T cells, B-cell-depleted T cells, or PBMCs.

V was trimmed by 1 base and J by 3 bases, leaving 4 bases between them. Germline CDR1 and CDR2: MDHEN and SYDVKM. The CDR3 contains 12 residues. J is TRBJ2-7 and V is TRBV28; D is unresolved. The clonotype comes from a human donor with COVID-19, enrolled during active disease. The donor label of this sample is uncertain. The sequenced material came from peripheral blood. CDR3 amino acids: CASSLSLYEQYF. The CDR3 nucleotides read TGTGCCAGCAGTTTATCCCTCTACGAGCAGTACTTC.